The sequence of this T cell receptor beta chain was determined in a study of tumor and adjacent non-tumor tissue in lung cancer. Background on the study: Stage I to III disease affected roughly 10 men and roughly 5 women aged about 31 to 80.

This clonotype was seen a few times. Its antigen is as yet unknown. A modified ARM-PCR protocol with three rounds of nested PCR amplified TCRbeta. TCRdb itself ran the multiplex PCR reads through MiXCR, one entry per CDR3 protein. The repertoire includes 60,000 or so distinct CDR3 sequences, about 56% of them detected once, and about 32% sits in the top ten. CDR3 size: 13 residues. Trimming removed 5 bases from V and 8 bases from J, with 18 bases in between. The germline CDR1 and CDR2 sequences are GTSNPN and SVGIG (reference sequence). The template was RNA from unsorted bulk tissue. The normal lung tissue was taken more than 3 cm from the tumor edge. Study results and caveats: Top 100 clones took a larger repertoire share in normal lung.

The sequencing input was distant non-tumor lung tissue. The sequence was collected from a man between 70 and 80 years old with non-small cell lung cancer. This chain links TRBV30 with TRBJ1-2, with unresolved D. For the CDR3, the DNA is TGTGCCTGGGACGCCAGTCCCAATCGGGGCTACACCTTC. Protein product: CAWDASPNRGYTF.